This entry lists 10 T cell receptor beta chains sequenced from one sample in a study of shared clonotypes between healthy human individuals. CD45RO-negative cells were positively selected for CCR7, leaving out terminally differentiated effector memory CD45RA+ cells. TCRdb's table, derived via immunoSEQ multiplex PCR, lists solely in-frame clones and lacks some. The sample contains roughly 600,000 clones, 95% to 98% of which appear only once. Sequenced sample: naive CD8+ T cells sorted from blood. The receptors originated from a man between 25 and 39 years old in good health.

The J gene is TRBJ2-7, the V gene TRBV11-2, with D possibly being TRBD2 (6 bases). Germline lookup yields CDR1 SGHAT and CDR2 FQNNGV. The CDR3 runs 16 residues. Trimming cost V 1 base and J 5 bases, with 18 bases left between them. CDR3 bases: TGTGCCAGCAGCTTAGCCGGAGGGCGCGGTGGAGACGAGCAGTACTTC. It codes for CASSLAGGRGGDEQYF. Drawing the rest from reference TRBV11-2 and TRBJ2-7, the complete variable domain is EAGVAQSPRYKIIEKRQSVAFWCNPISGHATLYWYQQILGQGPKLLIQFQNNGVVDDSQLPKDRFSAERLKGVDSTLKIQPAKLEDSAVYLCASSLAGGRGGDEQYFGPGTRLTVT.

The V gene is TRBV28, the J gene TRBJ1-4; no definite D call. V shed 5 bases and J shed 0 bases, with 13 bases lying between them. The CDR3 has 16 amino acids. The germline V gene encodes CDR1 MDHEN and CDR2 SYDVKM. The DNA of the CDR3 is TGTGCCAGCAGTCGCCTCCTTACAGCAACTAATGAAAAACTGTTTTTT. This codes for CASSRLLTATNEKLFF. The variable domain in full, completed from reference TRBV28 and TRBJ1-4, reads DVKVTQSSRYLVKRTGEKVFLECVQDMDHENMFWYRQDPGLGLRLIYFSYDVKMKEKGDIPEGYSVSREKKERFSLILESASTNQTSMYLCASSRLLTATNEKLFFGSGTQLSVL.

The rearrangement links TRBV5-4 to TRBJ2-7; TRBD1 matches at 9 bases. Per the germline V gene, CDR1 is SGHNT and CDR2 is YYREEE (reference sequence). The CDR3 length is 15 residues. V shed 3 bases and J 7 bases; nucleotides not matched to a gene: 11. The CDR3 DNA sequence: TGTGCCAGCAGCTATACCGGGACAGGGCGTCGGGAGCAGTACTTC. Encoded protein: CASSYTGTGRREQYF. Full variable domain (outside the CDR3, taken from reference TRBV5-4 and TRBJ2-7): ETGVTQSPTHLIKTRGQQVTLRCSSQSGHNTVSWYQQALGQGPQFIFQYYREEENGRGNFPPRFSGLQFPNYSSELNVNALELDDSALYLCASSYTGTGRREQYFGPGTRLTVT.

V is TRBV6-5 and J is TRBJ1-4; D is unresolved. The CDR3 runs to 15 residues. Germline values: CDR1 MNHEY, CDR2 SVGAGI. V was trimmed by 7 bases and J by 5 bases, leaving 17 bases between them. The CDR3 region is CASTLREGGNEKLFF. DNA of the CDR3: TGTGCCAGCACCTTACGAGAGGGAGGAAATGAAAAACTGTTTTTT.

The V call is TRBV27, the J call TRBJ2-3; 10 nucleotides align to TRBD1. Germline-derived CDR1 and CDR2 are MNHEY and SMNVEV (reference sequence). The CDR3 totals 15 residues. Trimming cost V 8 bases and J 3 bases; bases outside gene matches: 8. The DNA for the CDR3 is TGTGCCAGCGGCCGGACAGGGGGTGGGACAGATACGCAGTATTTT. Its translation: CASGRTGGGTDTQYF.

Concerning this clone: Additional DNA sequences in this sample encode the identical CDR3. The genes are TRBV27 and TRBJ2-7, with D possibly called TRBD1 or TRBD2 (5 bases each). This CDR3 spans 13 amino acids. Trimming shortened V by 3 bases and J by 2 bases, and 8 bases separated the two germline ends. Per the germline V gene, CDR1 is MNHEY and CDR2 is SMNVEV (reference sequence). CDR3 bases: TGTGCCAGCAGTTTCGGGACGGCCTACGAGCAGTACTTC. The encoded protein is CASSFGTAYEQYF.

V gene TRBV27 combines with J gene TRBJ2-7; no reliable D call. The germline gives CDR1 MNHEY, CDR2 SMNVEV (reference sequence). This CDR3 has 16 residues. Trimming took 3 bases from V and 3 from J, leaving 18 bases between them. As DNA, the CDR3 is TGTGCCAGCAGTTTGACCGGAACGACTGGTTACTACGAGCAGTACTTC. Amino acid sequence: CASSLTGTTGYYEQYF.

The chain employs TRBV4-1 and TRBJ1-2; 7 bases align to TRBD1. With V trimmed by 3 bases and J by 1 base, 2 bases remained unmatched. Per germline, CDR1 MGHRA and CDR2 YSYEKL. The CDR3 extends over 14 amino acids. The chain's CDR3 is CASSQPGGNYGYTF. In DNA, the CDR3 is TGCGCCAGCAGCCAGCCAGGGGGTAACTATGGCTACACCTTC.

The chain has TRBV6-1 and TRBJ1-5; D is possibly TRBD1 (6 bases). The CDR3 runs to 15 residues. Between the trimmed V and J ends, which lost 4 bases and 1 base, there was a span of 11 bases. Germline V lookup: CDR1 MNHNS, CDR2 SASEGT. Written as DNA, the CDR3 is TGTGCCAGCAGTGGAACAGGGTTCAGCAATCAGCCCCAGCATTTT. It yields the protein CASSGTGFSNQPQHF.

The chain has TRBV27 and TRBJ2-3; 7 nucleotides agree with TRBD2. The CDR3 length is 13 residues. From germline, CDR1 is MNHEY and CDR2 SMNVEV (reference sequence). V dropped 2 bases and J dropped 8; count of bases not matched to a gene: 4. The CDR3 sequence is CASSLGGGGTQYF. The CDR3 coding sequence is TGTGCCAGCAGTTTAGGGGGGGGAGGTACGCAGTATTTT.